The 22 T cell receptor beta chains below all came from one sample that was sequenced in a study of T cells in Graves' hyperthyroidism and ophthalmopathy. TCR beta CDR3 sequences were amplified from RNA transcripts. The TCR CDR3 was amplified in a first-round RT-PCR using the HTBI primer set. In TCRdb, the multiplex PCR reads were re-called with MiXCR into one record per CDR3 protein. Counted here are a few hundred thousand distinct CDR3 sequences, around 46% occurring once; the ten biggest clones make up 15% to 20%. The sequenced material came from peripheral blood or thyroid tissue (not recorded which). Source of these receptors: an adult woman with Graves' disease, either hyperthyroidism or ophthalmopathy (not recorded which).

The sample holds one count of this clonotype. At one boundary the junction diverges from the germline segment, which might be a read error. The rearrangement joins TRBV25-1 to TRBJ1-2, with 9 bases that match TRBD1. CDR3 length: 15 amino acids. Germline CDR1 is MGHDK and CDR2 is SYGVNS. CDR3 region: CACSAWDRDLGGYTF. The CDR3 DNA is TGTGCCTGCAGTGCTTGGGACAGGGATCTTGGTGGCTACACCTTC.

This clonotype was counted only a few times. CDR3 nucleotides: TGTGCCAGCAGCTTAGCCCCATCCACAGATACGCAGTATTTT. Translation gives CASSLAPSTDTQYF. The gene calls are TRBV7-9 and TRBJ2-3; D is uncertain. Germline CDR1 is SEHNR and CDR2 is FQNEAQ (reference sequence). This CDR3 is 14 amino acids long. Trimming cost V 0 bases and J 2 bases, with 6 bases left between them.

Ten or more counts support this clonotype. The chain recombines TRBV11-2 with TRBJ1-5; D gene unclear. Germline assignment: CDR1 SGHAT and CDR2 FQNNGV. The CDR3 loop spans 14 amino acids. V gave up 1 base and J gave up 6 bases, with 10 bases separating them. DNA of the CDR3: TGTGCCAGCAGCTTAGGAGGTTACGGTCAGCCCCAGCATTTT. It codes for CASSLGGYGQPQHF.

J is TRBJ2-7 and V is TRBV7-9; D gene unclear. The CDR3 contains 9 residues. V was trimmed by 5 bases and J by 8 bases, leaving 4 bases between them. The germline CDR1 and CDR2 sequences are SEHNR and FQNEAQ (reference sequence). This CDR3 is CASSPQQYF. For the CDR3, the DNA is TGTGCCAGCAGCCCACAGCAGTACTTC.

This clonotype was seen ten or more times. The gene calls are TRBV10-3 and TRBJ2-5, with 7 bases fitting TRBD2. The CDR3 consists of 15 residues. Germline V gene data show CDR1 as ENHRY and CDR2 as SYGVKD. V was pared by 5 bases and J by 5 bases, with 11 bases of the junction left unmatched. CDR3 bases: TGTGCCATCAGTAACCTAGCGGACTTCCATGAGACCCAGTACTTC. Translation: CAISNLADFHETQYF.

This clonotype was counted ten times or more. The rearrangement uses TRBV7-9 and TRBJ1-1, with a weak D call TRBD1 (6 bases). Trimming shortened V by 4 bases and J by 3 bases, and 24 bases separated the two germline ends. The germline gives CDR1 SEHNR, CDR2 FQNEAQ (reference sequence). The length of the CDR3 is 18 residues. CDR3 in DNA: TGTGCCAGCAGCTACCCCCTCGGTTACGGGGGCGAGGACACTGAAGCTTTCTTT. Translating gives CASSYPLGYGGEDTEAFF.

This clonotype has ten or more counts. This rearrangement joins TRBV19 to TRBJ1-1, with TRBD1 as a possible D gene (5 bases). Germline V gene lookup returns CDR1 LNHDA and CDR2 SQIVND (reference sequence). V dropped 4 bases and J dropped 0 bases, with 18 bases sitting between them. This CDR3 region has 17 residues. CDR3 region: CASSTGDQPSMNTEAFF. In DNA, the CDR3 is TGTGCCAGTAGTACCGGGGACCAACCCTCCATGAACACTGAAGCTTTCTTT.

Many counts were recorded for this clonotype. The V and J genes are TRBV5-1 and TRBJ1-2; no firm D call. V dropped 1 base and J dropped 4 bases, with 8 bases sitting between them. Germline CDR1 SGHRS, CDR2 YFSETQ. This CDR3 comprises 13 residues. CDR3 loop: CASSLTAVYGYTF. The CDR3 DNA reads as TGCGCCAGCAGCTTGACAGCCGTCTATGGCTACACCTTC.

The rearrangement uses TRBV2 and TRBJ1-2; tentative D call: TRBD1 (6 bases). CDR1 SNHLY and CDR2 FYNNEI come from the germline V gene. V lost 7 bases to trimming and J lost 10 bases, with 19 bases between them. This CDR3 is built from 13 residues. The CDR3 protein is CASNSMTGAFYTF. DNA of the CDR3: TGTGCCAGCAACTCGATGACGGGGGCTTTCTACACCTTC.

This clonotype was detected a few times. The rearrangement links TRBV2 to TRBJ2-2; 9 nucleotides match TRBD2. V gave up 4 bases and J gave up 3 bases; unmatched junction bases: 12. The length of the CDR3 is 18 residues. Germline CDR1 reads SNHLY; CDR2 reads FYNNEI. In nucleotides, the CDR3 is TGTGCCAGCAGTGCTAGAGGCCAGGCGGGAGGGGACACCGGGGAGCTGTTTTTT. Translated, it gives CASSARGQAGGDTGELFF. Complete variable domain (other parts from reference TRBV2 and TRBJ2-2): EPEVTQTPSHQVTQMGQEVILRCVPISNHLYFYWYRQILGQKVEFLVSFYNNEISEKSEIFDDQFSVERPDGSNFTLKIRSTKLEDSAMYFCASSARGQAGGDTGELFFGEGSRLTVL.

This chain joins TRBV11-2 and TRBJ2-7, with TRBD2 matching over 7 bases. Trimming cost V 0 bases and J 2 bases; bases outside gene matches: 4. Germline CDR1 SGHAT, CDR2 FQNNGV. This CDR3 spans 15 amino acids. The CDR3 sequence: CASSLEGTNTYEQYF. CDR3 bases: TGTGCCAGCAGCTTAGAGGGGACTAACACCTACGAGCAGTACTTC.

This clonotype was found once. The V call is TRBV9, the J call TRBJ1-2; 9 bases match TRBD1. Germline V lookup: CDR1 SGDLS, CDR2 YYNGEE. CDR3 length equals 17 residues. Trimming took 2 bases from V and 3 from J; bases not matched to a gene: 11. CDR3 residues: CASSVGTGCARDYGYTF. The CDR3 nucleotides are TGTGCCAGCAGCGTGGGGACAGGGTGCGCGAGGGACTATGGCTACACCTTC.

The chain recombines TRBV25-1 with TRBJ1-2; 10 bases align to TRBD1. This CDR3 has 16 amino acids. With 1 base clipped from V and 2 bases from J, the junction kept 4 bases outside the gene matches. Germline V lookup: CDR1 MGHDK, CDR2 SYGVNS. CDR3 DNA: TGTGCCAGCAGTGAATGGACAGGGGGATCGAACTATGGCTACACCTTC. It yields the protein CASSEWTGGSNYGYTF.

V gene TRBV7-9 combines with J gene TRBJ1-2; no reliable D call. The V end was cut by 4 bases, the J end by 8 bases, with 14 bases between. The CDR3 has 13 amino acids. The germline V gene encodes CDR1 SEHNR and CDR2 FQNEAQ (reference sequence). The CDR3 sequence is CASSYGMSWGYTF. DNA for the CDR3: TGTGCCAGCAGCTACGGAATGTCCTGGGGCTACACCTTC.

J is TRBJ2-2 and V is TRBV10-3; possible D gene TRBD2, 5 bases. Germline V lookup: CDR1 ENHRY, CDR2 SYGVKD. The CDR3 has 13 amino acids. The germline V and J ends were trimmed by 7 bases and 4 bases, with 10 bases remaining between them. The CDR3 sequence: CAINAGSTGELFF. The CDR3 DNA sequence: TGTGCCATCAATGCGGGTAGCACCGGGGAGCTGTTTTTT.

Concerning this clonotype: This may be a read error, as it is one base from a much larger clone. V usage is TRBV5-6 and J usage is TRBJ1-4; D is unclear. There are 14 residues in the CDR3. Germline V lookup: CDR1 SGHDT, CDR2 YYEEEE. CDR3 bases: TGTGCCAGCGGCTTGGCGACGCTTAATGAAAAACTGTTTTTT. It translates to CASGLATLNEKLFF.

This clonotype occurred many times. The rearrangement uses TRBV28 and TRBJ1-4; 7 nucleotides line up with TRBD1. Trimming at V came to 2 bases and at J to 3 bases, leaving 3 bases not matched to a gene. Germline values: CDR1 MDHEN, CDR2 SYDVKM. The CDR3 loop spans 15 amino acids. The CDR3 loop reads CASSLGDSSNEKLFF. DNA of the CDR3: TGTGCCAGCAGTTTAGGGGACAGCTCTAATGAAAAACTGTTTTTT. Full variable domain (outside the CDR3, taken from reference TRBV28 and TRBJ1-4): DVKVTQSSRYLVKRTGEKVFLECVQDMDHENMFWYRQDPGLGLRLIYFSYDVKMKEKGDIPEGYSVSREKKERFSLILESASTNQTSMYLCASSLGDSSNEKLFFGSGTQLSVL.

The J gene is TRBJ1-4, the V gene TRBV7-2, with TRBD1 as a possible D gene (6 bases). CDR3 size: 13 residues. Germline V CDR1 and CDR2: SGHTA, FQGNSA. The V end lost 5 bases, the J end lost 7 bases, and 11 bases lay between the germline ends. The CDR3 region has the DNA TGTGCCAGCAGCCCTAGGGGGGGTGAAAAACTGTTTTTT. It codes for CASSPRGGEKLFF.

The chain couples TRBV20-1 to TRBJ1-1; TRBD1 aligns across 11 bases. The CDR3 contains 16 residues. Trimming at V came to 0 bases and at J to 6 bases, leaving 9 bases not matched to a gene. Germline CDR1 DFQATT, CDR2 SNEGSKA (reference sequence). CDR3 nucleotide sequence: TGCAGTGCTAGAGATAACACTGGGACAGGGGGATCTGAAGCTTTCTTT. This translates into CSARDNTGTGGSEAFF.

V is TRBV19 and J is TRBJ1-5; 7 nucleotides line up with TRBD1. Per germline, CDR1 LNHDA and CDR2 SQIVND (reference sequence). V shed 0 bases, J shed 4 bases, and the junction held 6 bases outside the gene matches. This CDR3 spans 16 amino acids. In DNA, the CDR3 is TGTGCCAGTAGTATAGATCGAGACAGGGTAAATCAGCCCCAGCATTTT. As protein: CASSIDRDRVNQPQHF.

This clonotype appeared many times. The chain is built from TRBV14 and TRBJ1-2, with a possible D match to TRBD1 (6 bases). CDR3 length: 16 residues. Germline CDR1 reads SGHDN; CDR2 reads FVKESK. V was trimmed by 0 bases and J by 5 bases, leaving 16 bases between them. The CDR3 DNA reads TGTGCCAGCAGCCAAGATCGCGACAGGTCGACTTATGGCTACACCTTC. Protein sequence: CASSQDRDRSTYGYTF.

This clonotype showed up many times. This chain joins TRBV10-2 and TRBJ2-3, with TRBD1 identical over 7 bases. The germline gives CDR1 WSHSY, CDR2 SAAADI. V shed 3 bases, J shed 7 bases, and the junction held 7 bases outside the gene matches. This CDR3 is 14 amino acids long. The CDR3 is CASSDDRAGNTQYF. The CDR3 nucleotides are TGCGCCAGCAGTGACGACAGGGCTGGGAATACGCAGTATTTT.